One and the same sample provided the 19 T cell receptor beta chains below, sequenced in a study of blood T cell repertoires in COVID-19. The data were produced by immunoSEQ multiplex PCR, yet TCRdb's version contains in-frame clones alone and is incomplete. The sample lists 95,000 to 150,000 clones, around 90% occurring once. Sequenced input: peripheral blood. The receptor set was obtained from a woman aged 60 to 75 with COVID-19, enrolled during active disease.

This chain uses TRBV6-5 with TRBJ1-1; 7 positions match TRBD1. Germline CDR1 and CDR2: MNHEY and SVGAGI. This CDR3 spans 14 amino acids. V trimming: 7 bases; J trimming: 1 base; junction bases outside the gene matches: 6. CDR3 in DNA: TGTGCCAGCAATAGGGGGCCCCCGAACACTGAAGCTTTCTTT. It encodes CASNRGPPNTEAFF.

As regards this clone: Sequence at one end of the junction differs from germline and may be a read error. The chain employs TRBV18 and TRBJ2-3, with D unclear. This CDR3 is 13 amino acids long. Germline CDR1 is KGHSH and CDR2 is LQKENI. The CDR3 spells CASTPQSTDTQYF. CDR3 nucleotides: TGTGCCAGCACACCTCAGAGCACAGATACGCAGTATTTT.

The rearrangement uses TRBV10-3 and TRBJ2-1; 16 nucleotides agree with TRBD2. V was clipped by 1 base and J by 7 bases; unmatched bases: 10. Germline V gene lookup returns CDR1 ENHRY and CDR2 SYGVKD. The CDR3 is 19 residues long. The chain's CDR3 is CAISELAGLAGGTLNEQFF. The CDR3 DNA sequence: TGTGCCATCAGTGAGTTGGCGGGACTAGCGGGGGGGACGTTAAATGAGCAGTTCTTC.

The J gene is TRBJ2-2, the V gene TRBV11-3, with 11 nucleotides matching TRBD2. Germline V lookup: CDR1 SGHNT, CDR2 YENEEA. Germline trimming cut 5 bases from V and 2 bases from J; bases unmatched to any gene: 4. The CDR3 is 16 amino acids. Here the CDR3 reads CASSPLAGANTGELFF. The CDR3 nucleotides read TGTGCCAGCAGCCCACTAGCGGGGGCCAACACCGGGGAGCTGTTTTTT.

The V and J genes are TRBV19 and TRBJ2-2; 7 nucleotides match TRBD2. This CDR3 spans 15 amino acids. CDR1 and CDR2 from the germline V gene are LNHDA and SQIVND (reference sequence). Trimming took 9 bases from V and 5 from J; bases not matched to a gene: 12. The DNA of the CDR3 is TGTGCCAGCCAGTATAATGGGGGAGGGACCGGGGAGCTGTTTTTT. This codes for CASQYNGGGTGELFF.

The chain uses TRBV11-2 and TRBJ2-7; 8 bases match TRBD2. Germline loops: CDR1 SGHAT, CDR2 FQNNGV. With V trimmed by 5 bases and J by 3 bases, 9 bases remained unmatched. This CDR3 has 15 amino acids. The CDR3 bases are TGTGCCAGCAGCCCGTCGGGAGGGGAGGGCTACGAGCAGTACTTC. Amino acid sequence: CASSPSGGEGYEQYF.

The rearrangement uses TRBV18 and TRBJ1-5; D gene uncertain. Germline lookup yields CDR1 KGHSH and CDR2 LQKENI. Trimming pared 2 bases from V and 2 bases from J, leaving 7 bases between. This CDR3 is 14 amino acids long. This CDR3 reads CASSPVQGNQPQHF. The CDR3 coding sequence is TGTGCCAGCTCACCAGTTCAGGGCAATCAGCCCCAGCATTTT.

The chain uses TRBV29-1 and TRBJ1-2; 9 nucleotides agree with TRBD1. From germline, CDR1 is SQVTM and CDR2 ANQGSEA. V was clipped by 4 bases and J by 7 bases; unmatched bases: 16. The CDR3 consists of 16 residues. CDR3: CSVALAPGQGLGGYTF. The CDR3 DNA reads TGCAGCGTTGCCTTAGCTCCGGGACAGGGTTTAGGTGGCTACACCTTC.

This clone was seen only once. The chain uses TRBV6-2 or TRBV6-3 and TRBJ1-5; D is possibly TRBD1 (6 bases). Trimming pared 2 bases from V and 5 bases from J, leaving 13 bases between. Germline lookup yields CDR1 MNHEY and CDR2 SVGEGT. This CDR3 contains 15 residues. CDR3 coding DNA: TGTGCCAGCAGTTACCTAGGGACATCGGATCAGCCCCAGCATTTT. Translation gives CASSYLGTSDQPQHF.

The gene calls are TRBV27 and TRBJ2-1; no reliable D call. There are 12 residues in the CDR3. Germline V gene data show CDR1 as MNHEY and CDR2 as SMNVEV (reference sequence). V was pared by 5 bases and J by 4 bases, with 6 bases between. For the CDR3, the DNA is TGTGCCAGCAGTGAAACTTACAATGAGCAGTTCTTC. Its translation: CASSETYNEQFF.

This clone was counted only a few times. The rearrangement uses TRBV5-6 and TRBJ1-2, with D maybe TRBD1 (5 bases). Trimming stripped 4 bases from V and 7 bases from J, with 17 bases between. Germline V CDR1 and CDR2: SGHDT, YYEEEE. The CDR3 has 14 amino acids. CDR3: CASSPNGDYSGYTF. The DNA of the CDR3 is TGTGCCAGCAGCCCCAACGGGGACTATTCTGGCTACACCTTC.

This chain's CDR3 is CASSQSQGAKAFF. Written as DNA, the CDR3 is TGTGCCAGCAGCCAATCCCAGGGGGCGAAAGCTTTCTTT. This sequence joins TRBV11-1 and TRBJ1-1; 8 bases agree with TRBD1. Germline V gene data show CDR1 as SGHAT and CDR2 as FQDESV (reference sequence). Germline trimming cut 5 bases from V and 9 bases from J; bases unmatched to any gene: 8. The CDR3 totals 13 residues. The full variable domain, with the rest looked up from reference TRBV11-1 and TRBJ1-1, is EAEVAQSPRYKITEKSQAVAFWCDPISGHATLYWYRQILGQGPELLVQFQDESVVDDSQLPKDRFSAERLKGVDSTLKIQPAELGDSAMYLCASSQSQGAKAFFGQGTRLTVV.

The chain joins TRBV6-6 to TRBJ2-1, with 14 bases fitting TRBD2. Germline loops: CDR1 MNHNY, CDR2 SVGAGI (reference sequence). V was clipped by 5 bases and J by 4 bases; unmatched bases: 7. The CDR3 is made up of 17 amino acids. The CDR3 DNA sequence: TGTGCCAGCAGTCGAGATGGACTAGCGGGGGGTTACAATGAGCAGTTCTTC. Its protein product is CASSRDGLAGGYNEQFF.

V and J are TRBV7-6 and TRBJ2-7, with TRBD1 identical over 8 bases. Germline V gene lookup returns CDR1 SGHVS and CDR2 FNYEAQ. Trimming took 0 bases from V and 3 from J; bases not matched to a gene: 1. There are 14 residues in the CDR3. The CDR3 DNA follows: TGTGCCAGCAGCTTAGCAGGACAGGGCTACGAGCAGTACTTC. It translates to CASSLAGQGYEQYF.

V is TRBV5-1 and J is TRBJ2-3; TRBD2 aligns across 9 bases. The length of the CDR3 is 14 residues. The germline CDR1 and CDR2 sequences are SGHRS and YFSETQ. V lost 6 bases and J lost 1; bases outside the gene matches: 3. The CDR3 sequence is CASKSSGGTDTQYF. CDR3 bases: TGCGCCAGCAAGTCTAGCGGGGGCACAGATACGCAGTATTTT.

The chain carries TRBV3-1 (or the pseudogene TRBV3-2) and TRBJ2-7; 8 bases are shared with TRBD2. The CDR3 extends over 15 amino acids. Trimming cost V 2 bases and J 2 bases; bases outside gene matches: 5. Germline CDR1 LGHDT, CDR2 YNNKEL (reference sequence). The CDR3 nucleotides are TGTGCCAGCAGCCAAAGTTCTAGCGGGCCCTACGAGCAGTACTTC. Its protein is CASSQSSSGPYEQYF.

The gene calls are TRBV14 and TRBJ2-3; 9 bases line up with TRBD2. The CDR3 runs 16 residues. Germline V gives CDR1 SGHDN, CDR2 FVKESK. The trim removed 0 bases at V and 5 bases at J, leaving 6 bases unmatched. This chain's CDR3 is CASSQDAGLALDTQYF. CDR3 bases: TGTGCCAGCAGCCAAGACGCGGGACTAGCTTTAGATACGCAGTATTTT.

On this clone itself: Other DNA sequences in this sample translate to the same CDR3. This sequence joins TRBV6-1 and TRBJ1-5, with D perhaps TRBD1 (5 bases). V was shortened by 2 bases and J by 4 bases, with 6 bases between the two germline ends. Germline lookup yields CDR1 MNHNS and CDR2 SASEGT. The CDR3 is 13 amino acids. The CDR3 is CASSERGNQPQHF. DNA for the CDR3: TGTGCCAGCAGTGAACGGGGGAATCAGCCCCAGCATTTT.

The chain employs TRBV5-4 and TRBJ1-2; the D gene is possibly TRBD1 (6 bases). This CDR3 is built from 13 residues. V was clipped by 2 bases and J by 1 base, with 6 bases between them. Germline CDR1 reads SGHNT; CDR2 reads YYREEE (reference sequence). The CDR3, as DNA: TGTGCCAGCAGCTTAGGGGGTAACTATGGCTACACCTTC. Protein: CASSLGGNYGYTF.